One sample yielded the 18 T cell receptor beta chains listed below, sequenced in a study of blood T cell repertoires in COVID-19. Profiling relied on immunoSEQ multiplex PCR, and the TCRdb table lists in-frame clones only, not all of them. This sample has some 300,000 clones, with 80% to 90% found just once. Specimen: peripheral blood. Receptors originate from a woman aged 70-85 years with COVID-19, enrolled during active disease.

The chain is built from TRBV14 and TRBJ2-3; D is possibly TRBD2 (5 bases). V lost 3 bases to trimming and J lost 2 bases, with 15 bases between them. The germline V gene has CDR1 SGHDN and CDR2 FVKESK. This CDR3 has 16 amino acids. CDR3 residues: CASSQRYGEYTDTQYF. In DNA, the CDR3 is TGTGCCAGCAGCCAGAGATACGGGGAATACACAGATACGCAGTATTTT.

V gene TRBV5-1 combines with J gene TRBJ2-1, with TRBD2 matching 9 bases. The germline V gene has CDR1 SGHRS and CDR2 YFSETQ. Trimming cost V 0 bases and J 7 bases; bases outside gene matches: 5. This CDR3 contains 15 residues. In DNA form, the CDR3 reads TGCGCCAGCAGCTTGGGTGCGGGGGGGCCTAATGAGCAGTTCTTC. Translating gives CASSLGAGGPNEQFF.

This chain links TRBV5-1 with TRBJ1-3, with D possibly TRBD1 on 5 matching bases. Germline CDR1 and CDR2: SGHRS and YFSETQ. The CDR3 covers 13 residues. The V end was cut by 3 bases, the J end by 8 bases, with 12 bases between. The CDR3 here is CASSSRAGDTIYF. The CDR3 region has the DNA TGCGCCAGCAGCTCCCGGGCGGGGGACACCATATATTTT.

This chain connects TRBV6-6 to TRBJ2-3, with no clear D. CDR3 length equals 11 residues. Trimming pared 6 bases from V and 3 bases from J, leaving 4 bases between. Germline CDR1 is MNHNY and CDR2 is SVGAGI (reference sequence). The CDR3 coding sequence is TGTGCCAGCAGCCGTACAGATACGCAGTATTTT. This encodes CASSRTDTQYF.

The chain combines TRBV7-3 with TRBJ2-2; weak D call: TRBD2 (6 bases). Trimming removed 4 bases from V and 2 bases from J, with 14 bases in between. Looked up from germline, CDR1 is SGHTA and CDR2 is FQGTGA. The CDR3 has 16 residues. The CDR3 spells CASSSSPGLNTGELFF. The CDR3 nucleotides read TGTGCCAGCAGCTCATCGCCGGGACTTAACACCGGGGAGCTGTTTTTT.

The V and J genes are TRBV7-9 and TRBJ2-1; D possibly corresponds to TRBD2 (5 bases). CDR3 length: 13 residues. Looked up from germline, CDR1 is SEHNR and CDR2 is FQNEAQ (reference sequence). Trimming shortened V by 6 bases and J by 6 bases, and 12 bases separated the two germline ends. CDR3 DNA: TGTGCCAGCAGTTCCCTGACTACCAATGAGCAGTTCTTC. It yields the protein CASSSLTTNEQFF.

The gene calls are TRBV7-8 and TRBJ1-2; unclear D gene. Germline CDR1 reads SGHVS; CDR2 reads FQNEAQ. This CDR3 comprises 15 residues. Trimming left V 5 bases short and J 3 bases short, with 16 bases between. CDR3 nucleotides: TGTGCCAGCAGCCGCGGGGTGAAGACCGACTATGGCTACACCTTC. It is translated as CASSRGVKTDYGYTF. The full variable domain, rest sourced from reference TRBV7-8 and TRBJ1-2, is GAGVSQSPRYKVAKRGQDVALRCDPISGHVSLFWYQQALGQGPEFLTYFQNEAQLDKSGLPSDRFFAERPEGSVSTLKIQRTQQEDSAVYLCASSRGVKTDYGYTFGSGTRLTVV.

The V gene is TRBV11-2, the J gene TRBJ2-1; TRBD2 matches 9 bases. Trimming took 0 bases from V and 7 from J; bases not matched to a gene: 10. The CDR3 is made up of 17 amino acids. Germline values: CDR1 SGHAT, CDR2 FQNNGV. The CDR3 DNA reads TGTGCCAGCAGCTTAGAGGGTAGCGGGGGATTGGGGAATGAGCAGTTCTTC. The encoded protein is CASSLEGSGGLGNEQFF.

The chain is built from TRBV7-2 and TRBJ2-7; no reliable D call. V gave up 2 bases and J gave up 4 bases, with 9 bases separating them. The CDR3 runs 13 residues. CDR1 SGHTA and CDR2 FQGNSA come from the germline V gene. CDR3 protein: CASSLLMSYEQYF. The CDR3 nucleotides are TGTGCCAGCAGCTTACTCATGAGTTACGAGCAGTACTTC.

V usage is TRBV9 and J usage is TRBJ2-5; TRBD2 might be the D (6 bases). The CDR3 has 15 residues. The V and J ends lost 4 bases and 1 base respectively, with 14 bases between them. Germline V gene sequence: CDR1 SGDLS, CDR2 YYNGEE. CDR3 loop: CASSSRTNFQETQYF. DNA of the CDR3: TGTGCCAGCAGCTCCCGGACTAACTTCCAAGAGACCCAGTACTTC.

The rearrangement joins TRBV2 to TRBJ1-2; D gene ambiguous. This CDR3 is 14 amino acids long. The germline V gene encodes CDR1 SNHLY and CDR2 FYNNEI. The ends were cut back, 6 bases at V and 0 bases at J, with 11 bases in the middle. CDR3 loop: CASRPGKTNYGYTF. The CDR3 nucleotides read TGTGCCAGCAGACCGGGGAAAACTAACTATGGCTACACCTTC.

The CDR3 is CASSIRDRGYYGYTF. As DNA, the CDR3 is TGTGCCAGCAGCATCCGGGACAGGGGTTACTATGGCTACACCTTC. The chain recombines TRBV5-6 with TRBJ1-2, with 10 bases lining up with TRBD1. This CDR3 region has 15 residues. Per germline, CDR1 SGHDT and CDR2 YYEEEE. With V trimmed by 4 bases and J by 3 bases, 6 bases remained unmatched.

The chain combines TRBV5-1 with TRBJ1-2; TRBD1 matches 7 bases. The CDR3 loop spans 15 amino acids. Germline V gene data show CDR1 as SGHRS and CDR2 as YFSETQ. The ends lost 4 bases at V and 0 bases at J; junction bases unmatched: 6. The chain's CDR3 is CASSKGTASNYGYTF. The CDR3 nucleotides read TGCGCCAGCAGCAAGGGGACAGCCTCTAACTATGGCTACACCTTC.

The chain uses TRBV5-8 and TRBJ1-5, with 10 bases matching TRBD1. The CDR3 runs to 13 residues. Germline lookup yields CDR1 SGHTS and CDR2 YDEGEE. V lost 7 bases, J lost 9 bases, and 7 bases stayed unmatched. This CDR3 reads CASSDRGLGPQHF. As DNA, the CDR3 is TGTGCCAGCTCAGACAGGGGGCTAGGGCCCCAGCATTTT.

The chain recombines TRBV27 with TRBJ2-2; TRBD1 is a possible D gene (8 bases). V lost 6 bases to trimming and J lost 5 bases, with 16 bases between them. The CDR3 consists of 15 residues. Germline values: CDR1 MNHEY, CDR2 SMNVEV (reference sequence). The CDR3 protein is CASSFDRGGTGELFF. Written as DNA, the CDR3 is TGTGCCAGCAGCTTTGACAGGGGAGGGACCGGGGAGCTGTTTTTT.

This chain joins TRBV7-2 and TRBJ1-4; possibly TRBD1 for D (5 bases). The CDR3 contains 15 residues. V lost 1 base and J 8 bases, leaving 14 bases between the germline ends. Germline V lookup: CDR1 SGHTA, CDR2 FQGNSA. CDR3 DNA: TGTGCCAGCAGCTTAGTGGCCAGGGAAGGAGAAAAACTGTTTTTT. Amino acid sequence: CASSLVAREGEKLFF.

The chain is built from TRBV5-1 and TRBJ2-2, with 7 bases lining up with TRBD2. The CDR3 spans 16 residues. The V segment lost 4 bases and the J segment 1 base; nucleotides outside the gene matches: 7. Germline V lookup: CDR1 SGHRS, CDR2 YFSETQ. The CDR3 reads CASSDLGGGNTGELFF. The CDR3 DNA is TGCGCCAGCAGCGATCTTGGCGGGGGGAACACCGGGGAGCTGTTTTTT.

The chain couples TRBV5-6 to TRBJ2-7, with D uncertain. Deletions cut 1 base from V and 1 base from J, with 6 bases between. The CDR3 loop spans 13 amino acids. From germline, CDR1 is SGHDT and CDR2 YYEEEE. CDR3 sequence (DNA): TGTGCCAGCAGCTTGTTACAGTCCTACGAGCAGTACTTC. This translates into CASSLLQSYEQYF.